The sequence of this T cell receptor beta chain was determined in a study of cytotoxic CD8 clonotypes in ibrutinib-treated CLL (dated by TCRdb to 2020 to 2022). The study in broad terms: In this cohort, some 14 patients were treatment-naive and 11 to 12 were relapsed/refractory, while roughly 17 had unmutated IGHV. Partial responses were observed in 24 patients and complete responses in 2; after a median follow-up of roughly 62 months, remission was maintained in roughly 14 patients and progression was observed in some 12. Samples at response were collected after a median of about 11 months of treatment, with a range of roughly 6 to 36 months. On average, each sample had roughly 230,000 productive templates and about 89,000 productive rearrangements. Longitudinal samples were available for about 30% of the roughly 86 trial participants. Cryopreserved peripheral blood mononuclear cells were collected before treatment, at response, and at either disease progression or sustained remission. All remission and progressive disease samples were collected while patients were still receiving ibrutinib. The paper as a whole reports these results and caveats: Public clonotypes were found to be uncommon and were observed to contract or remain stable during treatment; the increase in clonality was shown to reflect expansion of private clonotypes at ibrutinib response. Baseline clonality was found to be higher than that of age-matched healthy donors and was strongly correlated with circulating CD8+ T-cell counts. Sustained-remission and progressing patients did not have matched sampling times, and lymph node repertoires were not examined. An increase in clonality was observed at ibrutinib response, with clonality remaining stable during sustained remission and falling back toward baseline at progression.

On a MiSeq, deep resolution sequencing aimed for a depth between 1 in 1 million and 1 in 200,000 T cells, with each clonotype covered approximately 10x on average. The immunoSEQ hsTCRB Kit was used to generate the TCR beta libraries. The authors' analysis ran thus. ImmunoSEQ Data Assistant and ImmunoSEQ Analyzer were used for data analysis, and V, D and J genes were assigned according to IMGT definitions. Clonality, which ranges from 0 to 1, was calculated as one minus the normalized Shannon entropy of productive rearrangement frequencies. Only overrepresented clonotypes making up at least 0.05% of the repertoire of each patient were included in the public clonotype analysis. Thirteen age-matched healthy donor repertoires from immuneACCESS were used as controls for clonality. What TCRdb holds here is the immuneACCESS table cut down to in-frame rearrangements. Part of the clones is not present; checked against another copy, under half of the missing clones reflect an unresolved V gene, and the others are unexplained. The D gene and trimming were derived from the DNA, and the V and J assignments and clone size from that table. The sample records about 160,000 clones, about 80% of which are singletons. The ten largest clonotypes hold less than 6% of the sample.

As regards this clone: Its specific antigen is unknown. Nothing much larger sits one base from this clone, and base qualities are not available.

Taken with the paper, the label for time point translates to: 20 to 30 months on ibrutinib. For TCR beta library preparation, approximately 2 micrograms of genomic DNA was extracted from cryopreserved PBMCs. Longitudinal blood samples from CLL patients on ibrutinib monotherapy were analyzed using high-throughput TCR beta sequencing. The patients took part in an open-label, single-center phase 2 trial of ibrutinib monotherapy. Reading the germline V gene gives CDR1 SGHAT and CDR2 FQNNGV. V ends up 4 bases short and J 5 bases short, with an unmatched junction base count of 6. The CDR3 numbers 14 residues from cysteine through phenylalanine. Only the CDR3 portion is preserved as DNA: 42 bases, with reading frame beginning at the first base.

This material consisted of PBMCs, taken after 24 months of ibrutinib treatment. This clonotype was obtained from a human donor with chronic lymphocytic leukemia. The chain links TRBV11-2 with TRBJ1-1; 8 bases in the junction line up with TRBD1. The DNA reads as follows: TGTGCCAGCAGCTCATTTACAGGGGGGACTGAAGCTTTCTTT. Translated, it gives CASSSFTGGTEAFF.